This T cell receptor (beta chain) was obtained from a study of shared clonotypes between healthy human individuals. All of the donors resided in Nashville, Tennessee, and each was a Caucasian adult. This clone was seen just once. Its antigen is as yet unknown. The authors distributed each subset's genomic DNA evenly over several immunoSEQ plates. Generated by immunoSEQ multiplex PCR, the TCRdb table keeps only in-frame clones and is missing some. The sample holds 2,500,000 or so clones; approximately 94% are singletons and the top ten take approximately 0.36%. The length of the CDR3 is 16 residues. Germline loops: CDR1 SGHKS, CDR2 YYEKEE (reference sequence). With V trimmed by 1 base and J by 8 bases, 9 bases remained unmatched. Whole-study results and caveats: Inspection by rarefaction showed sorted-subset sequencing to be incomplete despite large depth.

The TCR was taken from a man younger than 30 in good health. Some clones in this sample may be carry-over from other donors' samples. Source material: naive CD4+ T cells from PBMCs. This sample's subset: CD45RA+ positively selected. The V gene is TRBV5-5, the J gene TRBJ2-1; 10 bases agree with TRBD1. This CDR3 reads CASSLSFVTGGHEQFF. The DNA of the CDR3 is TGTGCCAGCAGCTTGAGTTTCGTGACAGGGGGCCATGAGCAGTTCTTC.